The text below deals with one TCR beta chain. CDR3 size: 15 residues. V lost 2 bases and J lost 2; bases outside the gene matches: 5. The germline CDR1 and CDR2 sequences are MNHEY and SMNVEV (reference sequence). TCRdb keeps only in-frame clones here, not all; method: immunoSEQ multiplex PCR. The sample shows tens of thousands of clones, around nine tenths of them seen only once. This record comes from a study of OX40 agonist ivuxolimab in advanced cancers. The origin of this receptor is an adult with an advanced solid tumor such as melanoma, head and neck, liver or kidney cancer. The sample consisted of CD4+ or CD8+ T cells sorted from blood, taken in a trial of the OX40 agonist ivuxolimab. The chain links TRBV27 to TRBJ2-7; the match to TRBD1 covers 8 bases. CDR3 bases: TGTGCCAGCAGTTTAGCAACAGGGGGAGCCTACGAGCAGTACTTC. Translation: CASSLATGGAYEQYF.